This T cell receptor beta chain was documented in a study of cytomegalovirus exposure and HLA in healthy donors. Study-level results: Usually a TCR sequence was rare, but some public TCRs were found in many donors. A later analysis showed that HLA-associated TCR beta chains had undergone more clonal expansion than equally common others. Cytomegalovirus association was assigned to about 150 TCR beta chains. Accurate predictions that matched the HLA-A and HLA-B alleles of most subjects were reportedly made from TCR beta sequences.

A multiplex PCR was run with 60 Vbeta primers and 13 Jbeta primers. Measured with immunoSEQ multiplex PCR; TCRdb has only the in-frame clones, and not every one. Of under 150,000 clones listed, around 82% are singletons. In this sample, this clone turned up a few times. The target antigen is unknown. This clonotype was sampled from a boy aged 5-17 years in good health and CMV-seronegative. The sample taken for sequencing was PBMCs.

In DNA form, the CDR3 reads TGTGCCAGCAGCTTATTCCCAGAGGAACCCACTAACACCGGGGAGCTGTTTTTT. Translation gives CASSLFPEEPTNTGELFF. The chain uses TRBV7-9 and TRBJ2-2; D gene uncertain. Trimming removed 2 bases from V and 2 bases from J, with 18 bases in between. Germline V gene sequence: CDR1 SEHNR, CDR2 FQNEAQ (reference sequence). The CDR3 sequence is 18 residues long.